This T cell receptor (beta chain) originates from a study of cytomegalovirus exposure and HLA in healthy donors. About the research overall: Both the approximately 130 validation repertoires and the 550 to 750 first-cohort repertoires used the same platform, as reported by a later analysis.

This clone came up once. Antigen: not known. Between the trimmed V and J ends, which lost 2 bases and 3 bases, there was a span of 32 bases. Germline assignment: CDR1 MGHRA and CDR2 YSYEKL. This CDR3 spans 21 amino acids. The repertoire was sequenced with immunoSEQ multiplex PCR; TCRdb's copy has only in-frame clones and lacks some. The table shows around 170,000 clones, with 88% occurring only once. Regarding the study as a whole: The study put 150 to 200 TCR beta chains on its list as cytomegalovirus-associated.

This TCR was sampled from a man younger than 35 in good health and CMV-seronegative. Sequenced input: PBMCs. This chain connects TRBV4-1 to TRBJ2-7; D is perhaps TRBD1 (6 bases). The CDR3 loop reads CASSQIWKHQQFGGVIYEQYF. CDR3 nucleotides: TGCGCCAGCAGCCAAATCTGGAAGCACCAGCAGTTTGGGGGCGTGATCTACGAGCAGTACTTC.